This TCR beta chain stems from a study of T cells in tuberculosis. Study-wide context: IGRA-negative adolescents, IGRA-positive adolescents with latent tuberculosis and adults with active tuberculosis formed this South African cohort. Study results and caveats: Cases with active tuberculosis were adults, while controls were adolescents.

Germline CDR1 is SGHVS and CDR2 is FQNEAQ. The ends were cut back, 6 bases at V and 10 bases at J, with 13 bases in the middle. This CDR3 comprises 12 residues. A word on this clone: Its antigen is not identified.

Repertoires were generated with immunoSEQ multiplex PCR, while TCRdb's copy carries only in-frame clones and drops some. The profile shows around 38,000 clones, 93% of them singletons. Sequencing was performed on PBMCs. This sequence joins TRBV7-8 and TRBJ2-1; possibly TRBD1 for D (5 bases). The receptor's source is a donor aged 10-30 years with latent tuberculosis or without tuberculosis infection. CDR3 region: CASRYQRQEQFF. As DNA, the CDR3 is TGTGCCAGCAGATACCAACGACAGGAGCAGTTCTTC.